The 24 T cell receptor beta chains listed next were all sequenced from one sample in a study of beta chain features in type 1 diabetes. Investigators reverse transcribed all isolated RNA, so they sequenced expressed TCRB transcripts. Profiled with immunoSEQ multiplex PCR; TCRdb holds only in-frame clones, not every one. The table includes 130,000 to 150,000 clones, 6.9% detected once. The material sequenced was central memory CD4+ T cells from blood. The receptors shown here come from a woman under 40 in good health.

A few counts support this clone. This sequence joins TRBV7-3 and TRBJ2-2; the match to TRBD1 covers 10 bases. Germline assignment: CDR1 SGHTA and CDR2 FQGTGA. This CDR3 comprises 16 residues. J lost 5 bases, V lost 5 bases, and 8 bases had no gene match. CDR3 region: CASSADRGQGTGELFF. As DNA, the CDR3 is TGTGCCAGCAGCGCCGACAGGGGACAGGGGACCGGGGAGCTGTTTTTT. Looking up the rest from reference TRBV7-3 and TRBJ2-2 gives the full variable domain: GAGVSQTPSNKVTEKGKYVELRCDPISGHTALYWYRQSLGQGPEFLIYFQGTGAADDSGLPNDRFFAVRPEGSVSTLKIQRTERGDSAVYLCASSADRGQGTGELFFGEGSRLTVL.

In this sample, this clone turned up many times. The chain carries TRBV4-3 and TRBJ2-7, with a possible D match to TRBD1 (5 bases). The CDR3 sequence is 15 residues long. The germline V gene has CDR1 LGHNA and CDR2 YSLEER. The V end lost 0 bases, the J end lost 0 bases, and 9 bases lay between the germline ends. The DNA for the CDR3 is TGCGCCAGCAGCCAAGATCCGCAGGGCTCCTACGAGCAGTACTTC. This translates into CASSQDPQGSYEQYF.

In its sample, this clone was seen many times. This rearrangement joins TRBV18 to TRBJ2-7; 11 bases fit TRBD2. The CDR3 contains 15 residues. V shed 2 bases and J 7 bases; nucleotides not matched to a gene: 7. From germline, CDR1 is KGHSH and CDR2 LQKENI. CDR3 sequence reads: CASSPNPSGGSEQYF. CDR3 coding DNA: TGTGCCAGCTCACCAAACCCTAGCGGGGGGAGTGAGCAGTACTTC.

This clone was detected ten times or more. The chain recombines TRBV5-1 with TRBJ2-1, with 8 bases lining up with TRBD2. The CDR3 contains 16 residues. V trimming: 0 bases; J trimming: 2 bases; junction bases outside the gene matches: 4. CDR1 is SGHRS and CDR2 is YFSETQ in the germline V gene. CDR3 residues: CASSLDSGTAYNEQFF. The CDR3 DNA sequence: TGCGCCAGCAGCTTGGATAGCGGGACTGCCTACAATGAGCAGTTCTTC.

The V gene is TRBV5-1, the J gene TRBJ2-7, with D possibly matching TRBD1 (6 bases). Deletions cut 5 bases from V and 1 base from J, with 13 bases between. The CDR3 runs 14 residues. Germline CDR1 reads SGHRS; CDR2 reads YFSETQ. The CDR3 DNA is TGCGCCAGCAGATTAGAGGACAGATCCTACGAGCAGTACTTC. Translating it yields CASRLEDRSYEQYF.

Only a few counts were recorded for this clone. This chain links TRBV19 with TRBJ1-5, with 9 bases fitting TRBD1. V shed 7 bases, J shed 5 bases, and the junction held 9 bases outside the gene matches. The CDR3 loop spans 15 amino acids. Germline lookup yields CDR1 LNHDA and CDR2 SQIVND (reference sequence). As DNA, the CDR3 is TGTGCCAGTACCAAAAACAGGGGGCAGGATCAGCCCCAGCATTTT. Protein sequence: CASTKNRGQDQPQHF.

This sequence joins TRBV4-2 and TRBJ2-7; maybe TRBD2 (6 bases). This CDR3 is 13 amino acids long. The V end lost 1 base, the J end lost 6 bases, and 10 bases lay between the germline ends. Germline CDR1 and CDR2: LGHNA and YNFKEQ. The CDR3 coding sequence is TGTGCCAGCAGCCAAGCGGGAGAAGTCGAGCAGTACTTC. Protein: CASSQAGEVEQYF.

In this sample, this clone turned up a few times. The rearrangement joins TRBV11-2 to TRBJ2-5; the match to TRBD2 covers 13 bases. J lost 5 bases, V lost 1 base, and 4 bases had no gene match. CDR1 and CDR2 (germline): SGHAT, FQNNGV. This CDR3 comprises 16 residues. The CDR3 nucleotides are TGTGCCAGCAGCTTAGTGGGGACTAGCGGGATTGAGACCCAGTACTTC. Residues: CASSLVGTSGIETQYF.

The chain carries TRBV6-6 and TRBJ2-3, with 10 bases identical to TRBD2. The CDR3 extends over 14 amino acids. V trimming: 8 bases; J trimming: 0 bases; junction bases outside the gene matches: 2. From germline, CDR1 is MNHNY and CDR2 SVGAGI (reference sequence). CDR3 region: CASATSGSTDTQYF. CDR3 bases: TGTGCCAGCGCGACTAGCGGGAGCACAGATACGCAGTATTTT.

The chain has TRBV18 and TRBJ2-5; D perhaps matches TRBD2 (5 bases). V lost 3 bases, J lost 2 bases, and 19 bases lay in between. CDR1 is KGHSH, CDR2 LQKENI, per germline. This CDR3 spans 17 amino acids. CDR3 sequence: CASSPSGSTSVQETQYF. CDR3 DNA sequence: TGTGCCAGCTCACCGAGCGGCAGTACCAGTGTTCAAGAGACCCAGTACTTC.

This clone was observed a handful of times. The rearrangement joins TRBV14 to TRBJ2-1; D possibly corresponds to TRBD2 (5 bases). The length of the CDR3 is 16 residues. Trimming cost V 2 bases and J 4 bases, with 15 bases left between them. Looked up from germline, CDR1 is SGHDN and CDR2 is FVKESK. The CDR3 protein is CASSQYKDSRYNEQFF. The CDR3 DNA sequence: TGTGCCAGCAGCCAATATAAGGACTCCCGTTACAATGAGCAGTTCTTC. Based on the CDR3 plus reference TRBV14 and TRBJ2-1, the full variable domain is EAGVTQFPSHSVIEKGQTVTLRCDPISGHDNLYWYRRVMGKEIKFLLHFVKESKQDESGMPNNRFLAERTGGTYSTLKVQPAELEDSGVYFCASSQYKDSRYNEQFFGPGTRLTVL.

This clone turned up a few times. This chain joins TRBV18 and TRBJ2-6, with TRBD2 as a possible D gene (5 bases). V dropped 2 bases and J dropped 2 bases, with 7 bases sitting between them. This CDR3 has 15 amino acids. The germline gives CDR1 KGHSH, CDR2 LQKENI. The CDR3 spells CASSPGGAGANVLTF. CDR3 in DNA: TGTGCCAGCTCACCAGGAGGTGCTGGGGCCAACGTCCTGACTTTC.

Of note for this clone: This may come from a read error, since a much larger clone is one base off. The chain carries TRBV6-5 and TRBJ2-7; no clear D gene. This CDR3 contains 10 residues. V was cut by 8 bases and J by 3 bases, with 5 bases left in between. The germline CDR1 and CDR2 sequences are MNHEY and SVGAGI. In nucleotides, the CDR3 is TGTGCCAGCGCCGGCTACGAGCAGTACTTC. It translates to CASAGYEQYF.

This chain uses TRBV5-6 with TRBJ2-7, with 8 bases lining up with TRBD1. The J segment lost 6 bases and the V segment lost 2 bases, leaving 7 bases of the junction unmatched. This CDR3 contains 14 residues. Per germline, CDR1 SGHDT and CDR2 YYEEEE. CDR3 loop: CASSFRDRFTEQYF. Here the CDR3 DNA reads TGTGCCAGCAGCTTCCGGGACAGGTTCACCGAGCAGTACTTC.

This clone came up many times. The chain links TRBV7-2 to TRBJ1-2, with D perhaps matching TRBD1 (6 bases). Trimming shortened V by 5 bases and J by 6 bases, and 13 bases separated the two germline ends. Per germline, CDR1 SGHTA and CDR2 FQGNSA. The CDR3 spans 13 residues. CDR3 nucleotide sequence: TGTGCCAGCAGCCTCATAGGGGGGGATGGCTACACCTTC. Encoded protein: CASSLIGGDGYTF.

V gene TRBV5-1 combines with J gene TRBJ2-7; 11 bases align to TRBD2. Germline trimming cut 2 bases from V and 1 base from J; bases unmatched to any gene: 2. The CDR3 has 15 residues. The germline V gene encodes CDR1 SGHRS and CDR2 YFSETQ. CDR3 nucleotide sequence: TGCGCCAGCAGCTTAGTAGCGGGAGGGTCCTACGAGCAGTACTTC. This gives the protein CASSLVAGGSYEQYF.

This clone was observed a handful of times. The chain is built from TRBV6-5 and TRBJ2-3; 8 nucleotides align to TRBD1. The germline gives CDR1 MNHEY, CDR2 SVGAGI. CDR3 length equals 15 residues. With V trimmed by 3 bases and J by 3 bases, 5 bases remained unmatched. As DNA, the CDR3 is TGTGCCAGCAGTTATGGGACAGGCCCGACAGATACGCAGTATTTT. This codes for CASSYGTGPTDTQYF.

This clone was detected only a few times. The chain employs TRBV20-1 and TRBJ2-7, with D possibly matching TRBD1 (5 bases). Germline-derived CDR1 and CDR2 are DFQATT and SNEGSKA (reference sequence). V lost 1 base, J lost 5 bases, and 6 bases lay in between. The CDR3 consists of 11 residues. The CDR3 protein is CSARAGNEQYF. CDR3 sequence (DNA): TGCAGTGCTAGAGCAGGGAACGAGCAGTACTTC.

The table lists this clone with many counts. The V and J genes are TRBV2 and TRBJ2-3, with TRBD1 matching over 11 bases. The CDR3 consists of 14 residues. The germline gives CDR1 SNHLY, CDR2 FYNNEI. V lost 7 bases to trimming and J lost 5 bases; unmatched junction nucleotides: 5. CDR3 DNA sequence: TGTGCCAGCATCGGACAGGGGGCTGTAGATACGCAGTATTTT. This codes for CASIGQGAVDTQYF.

This chain links TRBV6-6 with TRBJ1-2; TRBD1 might be the D (6 bases). The V end was cut by 7 bases, the J end by 6 bases, with 18 bases between. This CDR3 has 14 residues. CDR1 is MNHNY, CDR2 SVGAGI, per germline (reference sequence). The CDR3 spells CASNIATGSNGYTF. The CDR3 DNA reads as TGTGCCAGCAACATAGCGACAGGTTCGAATGGCTACACCTTC.

This clone was recorded a few times. The chain is built from TRBV2 and TRBJ2-1; no firm D call. V lost 8 bases and J 6 bases, leaving 17 bases between the germline ends. This CDR3 has 14 amino acids. CDR1 and CDR2 (germline): SNHLY, FYNNEI. CDR3 in DNA: TGTGCCAGCCAATCAGGATCCCTCGGCAATGAGCAGTTCTTC. Its protein is CASQSGSLGNEQFF.

This clone was observed a few times. The CDR3: CAIKGDRGPETQYF. CDR3 in DNA: TGTGCCATCAAAGGGGACAGGGGGCCGGAGACCCAGTACTTC. The chain joins TRBV10-3 to TRBJ2-5, with 12 bases matching TRBD1. This CDR3 is built from 14 residues. V lost 7 bases and J lost 5; bases outside the gene matches: 5. Germline V gives CDR1 ENHRY, CDR2 SYGVKD.

This chain connects TRBV28 to TRBJ1-1; D not certain. Germline lookup yields CDR1 MDHEN and CDR2 SYDVKM. The CDR3 consists of 16 residues. V lost 6 bases, J lost 0 bases, and 17 bases lay in between. CDR3 nucleotides: TGTGCCAGCAGCGGTCAATCGGGATTCATGAACACTGAAGCTTTCTTT. Translating it yields CASSGQSGFMNTEAFF.

The chain combines TRBV6-5 with TRBJ2-7, with TRBD1 matching 7 bases. Trimming cost V 7 bases and J 4 bases; bases outside gene matches: 13. The CDR3 length is 15 residues. The germline V gene has CDR1 MNHEY and CDR2 SVGAGI. The DNA of the CDR3 is TGTGCCAGCACCCTCACAGGGGCAGGGAGATACGAGCAGTACTTC. Its protein product is CASTLTGAGRYEQYF.